Below, 5 T cell receptor beta chains from the same sample are listed, as sequenced in a study of spatial heterogeneity in lung cancer. TCRdb called the 5' RACE reads again in MiXCR, with one record for every CDR3 protein. The table records some 7,700 distinct CDR3 sequences, around 16% of them present only once. Documented time point: sample taken at primary tumor resection. The input for sequencing was normal lung tissue next to the tumor, taken at surgery. Receptors were obtained from a male donor with early-stage non-small cell lung cancer.

This clonotype has just a few counts. The gene calls are TRBV29-1 and TRBJ1-4, with 8 bases fitting TRBD1. CDR3 length: 14 residues. After removal of 7 bases from V and 8 bases from J, the junction contained 12 bases not matched to a gene. Germline V gene lookup returns CDR1 SQVTM and CDR2 ANQGSEA. The DNA of the CDR3 is TGCAGCGCTAAAACCGGGACAGGAGCGGAAAAACTGTTTTTT. It codes for CSAKTGTGAEKLFF.

This clonotype was seen ten or more times. The V call is TRBV2, the J call TRBJ1-2; D possibly corresponds to TRBD1 (6 bases). The CDR3 runs 13 residues. Trimming took off 6 bases at V and 2 bases at J, with 10 bases between the two ends. Germline V gene data show CDR1 as SNHLY and CDR2 as FYNNEI. CDR3 DNA sequence: TGTGCCAGCAGGCCGGGACAAAACTATGGCTACACCTTC. The encoded protein is CASRPGQNYGYTF.

This clonotype was seen only a few times. The chain employs TRBV6-2 or TRBV6-3 and TRBJ2-7; TRBD1 might be the D (5 bases). Per germline, CDR1 MNHEY and CDR2 SVGEGT. The V end was cut by 4 bases, the J end by 6 bases, with 16 bases between. There are 14 residues in the CDR3. DNA of the CDR3: TGTGCCAGCAGTTTCACAGGAACGAAAGGCGAGCAGTACTTC. It yields the protein CASSFTGTKGEQYF.

By share, this clonotype ranks as medium-sized (0.01 to 0.1%). This sequence joins TRBV5-1 and TRBJ1-1; D is possibly TRBD1 (5 bases). The CDR3 covers 12 residues. Germline assignment: CDR1 SGHRS and CDR2 YFSETQ. Between the trimmed V and J ends, which lost 5 bases and 4 bases, there was a span of 9 bases. The DNA of the CDR3 is TGCGCCAGCAGTCATGGGGGCACTGAAGCTTTCTTT. Protein product: CASSHGGTEAFF.

Within the sample, this clonotype is medium-sized. V is TRBV9 and J is TRBJ1-5; tentative D call: TRBD1 (6 bases). CDR3 length equals 13 residues. Trimming pared 5 bases from V and 7 bases from J, leaving 13 bases between. The germline CDR1 and CDR2 sequences are SGDLS and YYNGEE. In DNA, the CDR3 is TGTGCCAGCAGTGCCCAGGGGTCCCAGCCCCAGCATTTT. It yields the protein CASSAQGSQPQHF.